Following are 25 T cell receptor beta chains from one sample sequenced in a study of shared clonotypes between healthy human individuals. TCRdb's copy holds only in-frame clones and misses some; the assay was immunoSEQ multiplex PCR. In the table there are 750,000 to 1,000,000 clones, around 92% of which are singletons. Naive-designated CD8 cells lacked CD45RO, were positively enriched for CCR7, and omitted terminally differentiated effector memory CD45RA+ cells. Sequenced sample: naive CD8+ T cells sorted from blood. All receptors derive from a man aged 25-45 years in good health.

The V and J genes are TRBV6-5 and TRBJ2-3, with 9 bases aligning to TRBD1. CDR1 MNHEY and CDR2 SVGAGI come from the germline V gene. Trimming at V came to 1 base and at J to 1 base, leaving 0 bases not matched to a gene. This CDR3 is built from 15 residues. The CDR3 nucleotides are TGTGCCAGCAGTTACTGGGACAGGGGCACAGATACGCAGTATTTT. Translation gives CASSYWDRGTDTQYF.

V and J are TRBV15 and TRBJ2-2, with 7 bases lining up with TRBD2. The CDR3 length is 17 residues. Germline V gene lookup returns CDR1 LNHNV and CDR2 YYDKDF (reference sequence). The V segment lost 5 bases and the J segment 7 bases; nucleotides outside the gene matches: 16. CDR3 in DNA: TGTGCCACCAGCCCCGAACGGGGCGGGAGCCTCATCGGGGAGCTGTTTTTT. Protein product: CATSPERGGSLIGELFF. Complete variable domain (other parts from reference TRBV15 and TRBJ2-2): DAMVIQNPRYQVTQFGKPVTLSCSQTLNHNVMYWYQQKSSQAPKLLFHYYDKDFNNEADTPDNFQSRRPNTSFCFLDIRSPGLGDTAMYLCATSPERGGSLIGELFFGEGSRLTVL.

About this clone: The sample holds other DNA sequences that translate to the same CDR3. V gene TRBV6-1 combines with J gene TRBJ2-7, with 7 positions matching TRBD2. After removal of 8 bases from V and 3 bases from J, the junction contained 1 base not matched to a gene. The CDR3 covers 11 residues. Germline V lookup: CDR1 MNHNS, CDR2 SASEGT. CDR3: CASGGGYEQYF. The CDR3 DNA sequence: TGTGCCAGCGGGGGGGGCTACGAGCAGTACTTC.

This rearrangement joins TRBV10-2 to TRBJ2-3, with D tentatively TRBD2 (6 bases). V lost 0 bases and J 6 bases, leaving 7 bases between the germline ends. The CDR3 sequence is 13 residues long. Germline V CDR1 and CDR2: WSHSY, SAAADI. The CDR3 DNA reads TGCGCCAGCAGTGAGTCGGGACTTGATACGCAGTATTTT. It encodes CASSESGLDTQYF.

V is TRBV7-6 and J is TRBJ2-5; D unclear. The CDR3 is 14 amino acids. Germline assignment: CDR1 SGHVS and CDR2 FNYEAQ. The V and J ends lost 3 bases and 3 bases respectively, with 11 bases between them. CDR3 sequence: CASSFGRVKETQYF. DNA for the CDR3: TGTGCCAGCAGCTTCGGTCGGGTAAAAGAGACCCAGTACTTC. The variable domain in full, with the rest retrieved from reference TRBV7-6 and TRBJ2-5, is GAGVSQSPRYKVTKRGQDVALRCDPISGHVSLYWYRQALGQGPEFLTYFNYEAQQDKSGLPNDRFSAERPEGSISTLTIQRTEQRDSAMYRCASSFGRVKETQYFGPGTRLLVL.

The V gene is TRBV21-1, the J gene TRBJ1-5; the table assigns TRBD1, which was not confirmed against the DNA. TRBV21-1 is an annotated pseudogene. This CDR3 contains 17 residues. CDR3 coding DNA: TGTGCCAGCAGCAACAAAGGGGAACAGGGCCCTGATCAGCCCCAGCATTTT. This sequence encodes CASSNKGEQGPDQPQHF.

This rearrangement joins TRBV6-5 to TRBJ2-7, with a weak D call TRBD1 (7 bases). V gave up 7 bases and J gave up 3 bases, with 13 bases separating them. The CDR3 has 13 amino acids. Germline CDR1 is MNHEY and CDR2 is SVGAGI. CDR3: CASTRQGGYEQYF. CDR3 coding DNA: TGTGCCAGCACACGACAGGGAGGCTACGAGCAGTACTTC.

V gene TRBV14 combines with J gene TRBJ2-7; 8 nucleotides line up with TRBD2. Germline V gives CDR1 SGHDN, CDR2 FVKESK. V lost 1 base and J lost 1; bases outside the gene matches: 9. This CDR3 comprises 17 residues. CDR3 loop: CASSQVFPTSVSYEQYF. The CDR3 coding sequence is TGTGCCAGCAGCCAAGTTTTCCCGACTAGCGTTTCCTACGAGCAGTACTTC. Complete variable domain (other parts from reference TRBV14 and TRBJ2-7): EAGVTQFPSHSVIEKGQTVTLRCDPISGHDNLYWYRRVMGKEIKFLLHFVKESKQDESGMPNNRFLAERTGGTYSTLKVQPAELEDSGVYFCASSQVFPTSVSYEQYFGPGTRLTVT.

As to this clone: Within the sample, other DNA sequences also encode this same CDR3. The chain couples TRBV27 to TRBJ2-7; D is undetermined. V was clipped by 5 bases and J by 4 bases, with 12 bases between them. CDR1 MNHEY and CDR2 SMNVEV come from the germline V gene (reference sequence). The CDR3 is made up of 13 amino acids. The CDR3 here is CASSPNLSYEQYF. The CDR3 DNA is TGTGCCAGCAGTCCCAATTTATCTTACGAGCAGTACTTC.

The V call is TRBV28, the J call TRBJ2-2; no reliable D call. Germline V gene lookup returns CDR1 MDHEN and CDR2 SYDVKM. The CDR3 is 11 residues long. Trimming removed 3 bases at V and 8 bases at J, with 4 bases between. CDR3 in DNA: TGTGCCAGCAGTTTCGGAGGGGAGCTGTTTTTT. As protein: CASSFGGELFF. The full variable domain, with the rest looked up from reference TRBV28 and TRBJ2-2, is DVKVTQSSRYLVKRTGEKVFLECVQDMDHENMFWYRQDPGLGLRLIYFSYDVKMKEKGDIPEGYSVSREKKERFSLILESASTNQTSMYLCASSFGGELFFGEGSRLTVL.

In the case of this clone: The same CDR3 is also encoded by other DNA sequences in this sample. This chain links TRBV5-6 with TRBJ2-7; possible D gene TRBD2, 6 bases. CDR3 size: 15 residues. Trimming cost V 1 base and J 7 bases, with 18 bases left between them. CDR1 and CDR2 (germline): SGHDT, YYEEEE. DNA for the CDR3: TGTGCCAGCAGCTTGTTCGTCTCCGGGAGCGATGAGCAGTACTTC. Protein: CASSLFVSGSDEQYF.

This chain joins TRBV27 and TRBJ1-1, with 7 bases fitting TRBD1. Trimming removed 0 bases from V and 0 bases from J; junction bases left unmatched: 1. CDR1 is MNHEY and CDR2 is SMNVEV in the germline V gene (reference sequence). CDR3 length equals 15 residues. The CDR3 spells CASSLSGQMNTEAFF. In DNA, the CDR3 is TGTGCCAGCAGTTTATCGGGACAGATGAACACTGAAGCTTTCTTT.

The chain couples TRBV25-1 to TRBJ2-2, with D possibly matching TRBD1 (5 bases). V lost 4 bases, J lost 2 bases, and 11 bases lay in between. The CDR3 length is 15 residues. Per the germline V gene, CDR1 is MGHDK and CDR2 is SYGVNS. In DNA form, the CDR3 reads TGTGCCAGCAGTGTAGGAACAGGAAACACCGGGGAGCTGTTTTTT. Amino acid sequence: CASSVGTGNTGELFF.

V and J are TRBV9 and TRBJ2-7; a weak D match, TRBD1 (5 bases). V was cut by 0 bases and J by 3 bases, with 13 bases left in between. The germline CDR1 and CDR2 sequences are SGDLS and YYNGEE. The CDR3 length is 15 residues. Here the CDR3 reads CASSVAGFGVYEQYF. The CDR3 nucleotides read TGTGCCAGCAGCGTAGCAGGGTTTGGAGTCTACGAGCAGTACTTC.

The chain combines TRBV18 with TRBJ2-5, with D perhaps given as TRBD1 or TRBD2 (5 bases each). Germline CDR1 KGHSH, CDR2 LQKENI. The length of the CDR3 is 16 residues. The CDR3 DNA reads as TGTGCGCACTGGGGAGTTCACCCCCGGGGCGGGGAGACCCAGTACTTC. Encoded protein: CAHWGVHPRGGETQYF.

This clone was seen a few times. This sequence may be a read error, since a much larger clone differs from it by one base. The chain uses TRBV27 and TRBJ1-1; D unclear. The germline V and J ends were trimmed by 4 bases and 3 bases, with 3 bases remaining between them. CDR3 length equals 11 residues. Germline V gene data show CDR1 as MNHEY and CDR2 as SMNVEV (reference sequence). CDR3 coding DNA: TGTGCCAGCAGTTCTTACACTGAAGCTTTCTTT. Translating it yields CASSSYTEAFF.

This chain links TRBV27 with TRBJ1-4, with D maybe TRBD1 (6 bases). The CDR3 is 17 amino acids. CDR1 is MNHEY and CDR2 is SMNVEV in the germline V gene (reference sequence). Trimming shortened V by 2 bases and J by 0 bases, and 13 bases separated the two germline ends. The CDR3 loop reads CASSLEGEGATNEKLFF. CDR3 nucleotide sequence: TGTGCCAGCAGTTTAGAGGGGGAAGGGGCAACTAATGAAAAACTGTTTTTT.

The V and J genes are TRBV15 and TRBJ1-3; perhaps TRBD1 as D (5 bases). The CDR3 extends over 17 amino acids. Germline CDR1 and CDR2: LNHNV and YYDKDF (reference sequence). V dropped 0 bases and J dropped 0 bases, with 12 bases sitting between them. For the CDR3, the DNA is TGTGCCACCAGCAGAGAGATGGGACTCCTCTCTGGAAACACCATATATTTT. Protein product: CATSREMGLLSGNTIYF.

The chain recombines TRBV28 with TRBJ2-7; 8 bases map to TRBD1. The CDR3 is made up of 14 amino acids. Trimming cost V 5 bases and J 1 base; bases outside gene matches: 4. Per germline, CDR1 MDHEN and CDR2 SYDVKM. DNA for the CDR3: TGTGCCAGCAGTGGGGACAGGACTTCCTACGAGCAGTACTTC. Amino acid sequence: CASSGDRTSYEQYF.

This chain uses TRBV4-1 with TRBJ2-1, with D uncertain. Germline V gives CDR1 MGHRA, CDR2 YSYEKL. V was cut by 0 bases and J by 3 bases, with 9 bases left in between. The CDR3 has 15 amino acids. For the CDR3, the DNA is TGCGCCAGCAGCCAAGAATGGGGAAACTACAATGAGCAGTTCTTC. Encoded protein: CASSQEWGNYNEQFF.

The chain carries TRBV27 and TRBJ2-2, with TRBD1 matching over 10 bases. V shed 10 bases, J shed 4 bases, and the junction held 12 bases outside the gene matches. CDR3 length: 16 residues. Germline values: CDR1 MNHEY, CDR2 SMNVEV (reference sequence). The CDR3 region has the DNA TGTGCCATAAAAAAGGACAGGGGGACCTCCACCGGGGAGCTGTTTTTT. Translating gives CAIKKDRGTSTGELFF.

The CDR3: CAISEETGTATNEKLFF. The CDR3 DNA reads as TGTGCCATCAGTGAGGAAACCGGGACAGCAACTAATGAAAAACTGTTTTTT. The chain joins TRBV10-3 to TRBJ1-4; 7 positions match TRBD1. The CDR3 runs to 17 residues. Germline-derived CDR1 and CDR2 are ENHRY and SYGVKD. J lost 0 bases, V lost 2 bases, and 6 bases had no gene match.

This clone was picked up one time. The chain links TRBV27 to TRBJ2-7; D uncertain. Germline CDR1 is MNHEY and CDR2 is SMNVEV (reference sequence). The ends were cut back, 5 bases at V and 3 bases at J, with 11 bases in the middle. The CDR3 is made up of 13 amino acids. CDR3 region: CASSMNEDYEQYF. DNA of the CDR3: TGTGCCAGCAGTATGAATGAAGACTACGAGCAGTACTTC.

The genes are TRBV4-1 and TRBJ2-5, with TRBD1 matching 9 bases. This CDR3 has 17 residues. The V segment lost 0 bases and the J segment 5 bases; nucleotides outside the gene matches: 10. CDR1 and CDR2 (germline): MGHRA, YSYEKL. This CDR3 reads CASSQEGTGGESETQYF. As DNA, the CDR3 is TGCGCCAGCAGCCAAGAAGGCACAGGGGGCGAATCGGAGACCCAGTACTTC.

The chain employs TRBV15 and TRBJ2-3, with TRBD2 matching over 12 bases. CDR1 is LNHNV and CDR2 is YYDKDF in the germline V gene (reference sequence). This CDR3 has 17 residues. V shed 5 bases and J 7 bases; nucleotides not matched to a gene: 13. CDR3 in DNA: TGTGCCACCAGCGGATTCGCGACTAGCGGGAGTCCGAATACGCAGTATTTT. Translating it yields CATSGFATSGSPNTQYF.